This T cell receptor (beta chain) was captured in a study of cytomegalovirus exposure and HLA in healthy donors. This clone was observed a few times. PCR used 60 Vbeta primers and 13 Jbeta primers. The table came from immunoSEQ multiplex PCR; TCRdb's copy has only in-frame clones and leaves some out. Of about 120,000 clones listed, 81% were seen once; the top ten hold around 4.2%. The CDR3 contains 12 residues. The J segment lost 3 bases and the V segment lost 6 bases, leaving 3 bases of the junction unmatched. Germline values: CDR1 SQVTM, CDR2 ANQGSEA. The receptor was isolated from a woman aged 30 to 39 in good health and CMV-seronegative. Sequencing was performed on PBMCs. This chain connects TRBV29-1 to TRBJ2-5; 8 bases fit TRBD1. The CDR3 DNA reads TGCAGCGTAAGACAGGGGAAAGAGACCCAGTACTTC. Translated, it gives CSVRQGKETQYF.